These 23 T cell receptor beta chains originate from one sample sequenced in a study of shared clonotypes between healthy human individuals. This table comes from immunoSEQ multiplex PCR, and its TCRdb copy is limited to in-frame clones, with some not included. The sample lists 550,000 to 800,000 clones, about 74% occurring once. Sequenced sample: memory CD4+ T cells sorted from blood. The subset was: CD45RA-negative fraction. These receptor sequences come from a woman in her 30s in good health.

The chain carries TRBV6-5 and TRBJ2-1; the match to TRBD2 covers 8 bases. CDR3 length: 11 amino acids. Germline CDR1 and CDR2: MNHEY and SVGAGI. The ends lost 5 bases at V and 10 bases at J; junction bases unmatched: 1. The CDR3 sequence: CASSIAGEQFF. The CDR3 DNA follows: TGTGCCAGCAGTATAGCGGGGGAGCAGTTCTTC.

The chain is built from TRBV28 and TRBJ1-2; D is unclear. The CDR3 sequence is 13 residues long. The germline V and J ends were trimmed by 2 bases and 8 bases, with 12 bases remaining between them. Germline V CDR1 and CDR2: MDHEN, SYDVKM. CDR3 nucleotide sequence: TGTGCCAGCAGTTTAGGTGCATGGCACGGCTACACCTTC. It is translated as CASSLGAWHGYTF.

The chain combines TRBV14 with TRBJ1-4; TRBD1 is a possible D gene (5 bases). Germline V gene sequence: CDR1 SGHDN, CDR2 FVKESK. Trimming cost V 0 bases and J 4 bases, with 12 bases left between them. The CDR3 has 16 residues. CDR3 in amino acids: CASSQEGRTINEKLFF. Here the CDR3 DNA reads TGTGCCAGCAGCCAAGAAGGCAGGACAATTAATGAAAAACTGTTTTTT.

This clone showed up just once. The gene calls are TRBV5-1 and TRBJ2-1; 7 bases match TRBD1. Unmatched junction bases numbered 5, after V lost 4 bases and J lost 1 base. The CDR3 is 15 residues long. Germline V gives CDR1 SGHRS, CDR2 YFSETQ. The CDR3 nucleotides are TGCGCCAGCAGCAAAGGGGGCGCATCCTACAATGAGCAGTTCTTC. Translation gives CASSKGGASYNEQFF.

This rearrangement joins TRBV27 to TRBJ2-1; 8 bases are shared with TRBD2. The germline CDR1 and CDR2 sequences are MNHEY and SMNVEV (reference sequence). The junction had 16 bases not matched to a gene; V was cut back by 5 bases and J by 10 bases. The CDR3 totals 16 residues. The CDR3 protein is CASSINSVVAGQEQFF. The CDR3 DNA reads TGTGCCAGCAGTATTAACTCGGTAGTAGCGGGGCAGGAGCAGTTCTTC.

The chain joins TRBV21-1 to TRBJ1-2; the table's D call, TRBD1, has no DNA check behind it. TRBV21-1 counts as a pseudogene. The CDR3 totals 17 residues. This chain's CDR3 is CASSKPDQGFHRAGYTF. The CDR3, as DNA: TGTGCCAGCAGCAAGCCAGATCAGGGATTCCATCGCGCGGGCTACACCTTC.

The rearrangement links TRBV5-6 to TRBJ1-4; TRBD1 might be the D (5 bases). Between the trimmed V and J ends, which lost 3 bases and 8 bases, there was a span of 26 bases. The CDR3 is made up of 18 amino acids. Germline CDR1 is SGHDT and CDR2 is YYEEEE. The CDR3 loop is CASSSGGAKLASGEKLFF. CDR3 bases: TGTGCCAGCAGCTCCGGCGGGGCAAAGCTAGCGTCAGGGGAAAAACTGTTTTTT. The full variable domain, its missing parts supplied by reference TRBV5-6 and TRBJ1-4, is DAGVTQSPTHLIKTRGQQVTLRCSPKSGHDTVSWYQQALGQGPQFIFQYYEEEERQRGNFPDRFSGHQFPNYSSELNVNALLLGDSALYLCASSSGGAKLASGEKLFFGSGTQLSVL.

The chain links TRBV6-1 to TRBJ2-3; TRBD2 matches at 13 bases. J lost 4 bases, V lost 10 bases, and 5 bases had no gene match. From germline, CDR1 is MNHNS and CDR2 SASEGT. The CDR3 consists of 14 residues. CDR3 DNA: TGTGCCACCCTAGGACTAGCGGGGGCAGATACGCAGTATTTT. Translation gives CATLGLAGADTQYF.

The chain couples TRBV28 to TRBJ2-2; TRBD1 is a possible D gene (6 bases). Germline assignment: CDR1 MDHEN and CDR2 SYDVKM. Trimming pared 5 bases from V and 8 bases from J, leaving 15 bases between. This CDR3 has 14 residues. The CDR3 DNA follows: TGTGCCAGCAGTCCACAACAGGGCCTGGGGGAGCTGTTTTTT. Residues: CASSPQQGLGELFF. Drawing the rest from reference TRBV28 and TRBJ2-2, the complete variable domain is DVKVTQSSRYLVKRTGEKVFLECVQDMDHENMFWYRQDPGLGLRLIYFSYDVKMKEKGDIPEGYSVSREKKERFSLILESASTNQTSMYLCASSPQQGLGELFFGEGSRLTVL.

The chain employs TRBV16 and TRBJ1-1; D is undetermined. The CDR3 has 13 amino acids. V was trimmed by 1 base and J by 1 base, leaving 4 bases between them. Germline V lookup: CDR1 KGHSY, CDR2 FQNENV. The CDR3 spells CASSQWQNTEAFF. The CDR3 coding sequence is TGTGCCAGCAGCCAATGGCAGAACACTGAAGCTTTCTTT.

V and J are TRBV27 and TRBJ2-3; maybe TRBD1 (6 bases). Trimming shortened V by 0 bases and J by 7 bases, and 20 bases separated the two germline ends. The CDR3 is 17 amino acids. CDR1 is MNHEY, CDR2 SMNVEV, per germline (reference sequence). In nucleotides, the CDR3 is TGTGCCAGCAGTTTATCGACGGGACAAGGGGTCTTGTATACGCAGTATTTT. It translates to CASSLSTGQGVLYTQYF.

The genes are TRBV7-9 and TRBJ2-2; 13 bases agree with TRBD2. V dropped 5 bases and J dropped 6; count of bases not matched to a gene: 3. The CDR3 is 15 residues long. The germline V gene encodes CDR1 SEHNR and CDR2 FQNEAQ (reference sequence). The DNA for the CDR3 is TGTGCCAGCAGCACTGGACTAGCGGGAGCCGGGGAGCTGTTTTTT. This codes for CASSTGLAGAGELFF.

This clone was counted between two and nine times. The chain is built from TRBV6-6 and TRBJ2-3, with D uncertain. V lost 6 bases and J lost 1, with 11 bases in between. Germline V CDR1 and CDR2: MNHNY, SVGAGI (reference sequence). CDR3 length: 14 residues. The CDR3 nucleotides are TGTGCCAGCAGAATGTCTAGGGGCACAGATACGCAGTATTTT. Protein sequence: CASRMSRGTDTQYF.

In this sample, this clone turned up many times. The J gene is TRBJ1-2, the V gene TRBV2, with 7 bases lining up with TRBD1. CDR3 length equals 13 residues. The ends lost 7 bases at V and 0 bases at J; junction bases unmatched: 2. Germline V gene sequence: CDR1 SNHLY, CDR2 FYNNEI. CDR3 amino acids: CASKGQTNYGYTF. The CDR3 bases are TGTGCCAGCAAGGGACAGACTAACTATGGCTACACCTTC.

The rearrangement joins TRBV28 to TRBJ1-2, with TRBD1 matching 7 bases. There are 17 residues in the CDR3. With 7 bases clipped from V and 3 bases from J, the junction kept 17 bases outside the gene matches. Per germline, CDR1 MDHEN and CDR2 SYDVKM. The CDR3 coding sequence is TGTGCCAGCACCGGCGGGACAGCTCGACCTGGGGACTATGGCTACACCTTC. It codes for CASTGGTARPGDYGYTF.

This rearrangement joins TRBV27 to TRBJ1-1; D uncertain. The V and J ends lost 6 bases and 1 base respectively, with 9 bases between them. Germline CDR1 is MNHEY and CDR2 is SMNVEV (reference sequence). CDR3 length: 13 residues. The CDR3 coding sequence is TGTGCCAGCAGAGGGTTGGCGAACACTGAAGCTTTCTTT. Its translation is CASRGLANTEAFF.

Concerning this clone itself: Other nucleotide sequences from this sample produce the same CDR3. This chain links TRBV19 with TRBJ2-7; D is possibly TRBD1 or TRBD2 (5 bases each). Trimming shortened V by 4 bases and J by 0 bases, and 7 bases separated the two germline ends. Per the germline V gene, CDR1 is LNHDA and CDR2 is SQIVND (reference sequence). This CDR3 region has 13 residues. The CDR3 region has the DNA TGTGCCAGTAGTAGGGGGAGCTCCTACGAGCAGTACTTC. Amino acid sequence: CASSRGSSYEQYF.

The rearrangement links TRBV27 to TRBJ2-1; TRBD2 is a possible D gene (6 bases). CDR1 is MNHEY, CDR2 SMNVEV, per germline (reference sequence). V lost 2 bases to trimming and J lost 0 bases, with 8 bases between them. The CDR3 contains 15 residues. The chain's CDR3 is CASSLMTSSYNEQFF. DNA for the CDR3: TGTGCCAGCAGTTTAATGACTAGCTCCTACAATGAGCAGTTCTTC.

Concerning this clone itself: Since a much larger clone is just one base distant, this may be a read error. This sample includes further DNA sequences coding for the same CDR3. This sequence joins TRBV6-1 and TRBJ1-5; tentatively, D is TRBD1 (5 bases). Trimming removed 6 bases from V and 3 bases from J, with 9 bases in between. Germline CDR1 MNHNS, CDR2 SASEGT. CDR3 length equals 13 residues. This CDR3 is CASSGTDNQPQHF. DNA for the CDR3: TGTGCCAGCAGCGGGACGGACAATCAGCCCCAGCATTTT.

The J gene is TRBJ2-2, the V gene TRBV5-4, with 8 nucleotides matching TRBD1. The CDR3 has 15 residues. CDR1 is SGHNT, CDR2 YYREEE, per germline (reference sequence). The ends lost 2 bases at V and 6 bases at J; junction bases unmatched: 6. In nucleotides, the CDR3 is TGTGCCAGCAGCTTAGGACAGGGCGCCTCCGGGGAGCTGTTTTTT. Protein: CASSLGQGASGELFF.

The CDR3 reads CASSPPTSGPGGNEQFF. In DNA, the CDR3 is TGTGCCAGCAGCCCCCCGACTAGCGGGCCAGGTGGGAATGAGCAGTTCTTC. The chain is built from TRBV7-2 and TRBJ2-1; 10 positions agree with TRBD2. The J segment lost 7 bases and the V segment lost 5 bases, leaving 14 bases of the junction unmatched. The length of the CDR3 is 17 residues. CDR1 and CDR2 from the germline V gene are SGHTA and FQGNSA.

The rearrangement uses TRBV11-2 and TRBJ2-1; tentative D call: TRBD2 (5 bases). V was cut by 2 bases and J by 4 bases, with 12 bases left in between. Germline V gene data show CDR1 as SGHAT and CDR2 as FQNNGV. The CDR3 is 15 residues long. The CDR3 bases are TGTGCCAGCAGCTTATCGAGCGGCCTATACAATGAGCAGTTCTTC. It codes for CASSLSSGLYNEQFF.

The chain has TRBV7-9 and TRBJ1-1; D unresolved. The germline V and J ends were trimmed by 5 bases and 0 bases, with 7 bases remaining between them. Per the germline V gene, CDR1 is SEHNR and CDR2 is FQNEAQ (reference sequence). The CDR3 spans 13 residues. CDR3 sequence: CASSVLMNTEAFF. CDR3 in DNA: TGTGCCAGCAGCGTACTAATGAACACTGAAGCTTTCTTT. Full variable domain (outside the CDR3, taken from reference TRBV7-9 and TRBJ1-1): DTGVSQNPRHKITKRGQNVTFRCDPISEHNRLYWYRQTLGQGPEFLTYFQNEAQLEKSRLLSDRFSAERPKGSFSTLEIQRTEQGDSAMYLCASSVLMNTEAFFGQGTRLTVV.